Listed below are T cell receptor beta chains from one sample, sequenced in a study of Ad26.COV2.S vaccination and SARS-CoV-2 variants. Data came from immunoSEQ multiplex PCR; TCRdb stores just in-frame clones and leaves some out. The sample has around 45,000 clones; 83% are singletons. Sample: peripheral blood, taken after recovery from COVID-19. These receptors were taken from a human donor who had recovered from COVID-19. Each CDR3 is given with its conserved first and last residue. The D gene is left open where the match is weak.

v_gene	d_gene	j_gene	CDR3aa
TRBV12-3/TRBV12-4	.	TRBJ1-1	CASSLITYEAFF
TRBV7-9	TRBD1	TRBJ1-3	CASRGGQGVTSSSGNTIYF
TRBV24-1	TRBD1	TRBJ2-1	CATSEPGTGAHEQFF
TRBV28	.	TRBJ1-1	CASSRTREAFF
TRBV29-1	.	TRBJ2-1	CSVDPGVTKGGQFF
TRBV5-1	TRBD1	TRBJ1-1	CASSSGQTEAFF
TRBV7-9	.	TRBJ1-1	CASSLPEDSLTEAFF
TRBV2	TRBD1	TRBJ1-2	CASSAQGNNGYTF
TRBV19	TRBD2	TRBJ2-2	CASKVSSGGSNTGELFF
TRBV18	.	TRBJ1-1	CASSPLQGHTEAFF
TRBV28	.	TRBJ1-1	CASSSVNTEAFF
TRBV28	.	TRBJ2-1	CASSSHVDEQFF
TRBV6-5	TRBD1	TRBJ1-1	CASSARQGDTEAFF
TRBV10-1	.	TRBJ1-1	CASSERGTGNTEAFF
TRBV5-1	TRBD2	TRBJ2-1	CASSSGLAEVNEQFF
TRBV12-3/TRBV12-4	TRBD1	TRBJ1-2	CASSLTGSSGYTF
TRBV7-2	TRBD2	TRBJ2-1	CASSLSWGGDEQFF
TRBV27	.	TRBJ1-1	CASSTHRSEAFF
TRBV27	TRBD1	TRBJ1-2	CASSPWDRENYGYTF
TRBV5-6	TRBD1	TRBJ2-1	CASSLATGGDFF